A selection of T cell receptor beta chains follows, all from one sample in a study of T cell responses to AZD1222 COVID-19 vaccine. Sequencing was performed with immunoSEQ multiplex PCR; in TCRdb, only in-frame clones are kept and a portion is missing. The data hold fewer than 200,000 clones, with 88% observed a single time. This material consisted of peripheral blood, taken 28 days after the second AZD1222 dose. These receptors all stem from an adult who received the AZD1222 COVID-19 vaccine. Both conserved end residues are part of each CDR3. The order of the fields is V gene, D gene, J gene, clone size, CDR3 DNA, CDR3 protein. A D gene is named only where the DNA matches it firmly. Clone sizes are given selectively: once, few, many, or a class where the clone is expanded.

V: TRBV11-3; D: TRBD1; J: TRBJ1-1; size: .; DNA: TGTGCCAGCAGCCTCGACAGGGACGCTGAAGCTTTCTTT; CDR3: CASSLDRDAEAFF
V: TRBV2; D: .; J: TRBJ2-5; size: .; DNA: TGTGCCAGCTCCCGAAGTCGGACAATTCAAGAGACCCAGTACTTC; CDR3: CASSRSRTIQETQYF
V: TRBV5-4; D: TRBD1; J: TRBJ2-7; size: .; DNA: TGTGCCAGCAGTCCCAGGACAGGGCGGACCTACGAGCAGTACTTC; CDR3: CASSPRTGRTYEQYF
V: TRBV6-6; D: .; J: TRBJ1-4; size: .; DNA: TGTGCCAGCAGCACTCGGGTGGCAACTAATGAAAAACTGTTTTTT; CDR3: CASSTRVATNEKLFF
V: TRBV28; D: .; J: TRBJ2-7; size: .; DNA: TGTGCCAGCAGTTTACTTGGACAGGGAGGGTATGAGCAGTACTTC; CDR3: CASSLLGQGGYEQYF
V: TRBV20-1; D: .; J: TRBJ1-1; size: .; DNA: TGCAGTGCTAGTCGCAGGGTCACTGAAGCTTTCTTT; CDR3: CSASRRVTEAFF
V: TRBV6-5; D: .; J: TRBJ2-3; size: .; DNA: TGTGCCAGCAGTAGGGCGGCCCCCATGGGTACGCAGTATTTT; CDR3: CASSRAAPMGTQYF
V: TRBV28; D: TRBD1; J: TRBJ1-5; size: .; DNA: TGTGCCAGCAGTCTTTCGAGGACAGGGATCAATCAGCCCCAGCATTTT; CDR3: CASSLSRTGINQPQHF
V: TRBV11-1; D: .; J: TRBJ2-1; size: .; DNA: TGTGCCAGCAGCCGCAGAGGGGGGGATGGATATGAGCAGTTCTTC; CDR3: CASSRRGGDGYEQFF
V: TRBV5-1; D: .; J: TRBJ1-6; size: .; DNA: TGCGCCAGCAGCTTGGAGACAGATAATTCACCCCTCCACTTT; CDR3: CASSLETDNSPLHF
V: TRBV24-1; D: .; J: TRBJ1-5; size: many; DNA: TGTGCCACCAGTGATGCACAGGGAAGCAATCAGCCCCAGCATTTT; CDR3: CATSDAQGSNQPQHF
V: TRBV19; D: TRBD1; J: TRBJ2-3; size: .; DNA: TGTGCCAGTAGTGAGCAGGGGGCGCAGTATTTT; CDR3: CASSEQGAQYF
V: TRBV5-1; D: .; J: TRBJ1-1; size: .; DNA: TGCGCCAGCAGCTCTGTCTCGGCGGTGAACACTGAAGCTTTCTTT; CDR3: CASSSVSAVNTEAFF
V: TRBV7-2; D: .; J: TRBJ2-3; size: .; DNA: TGTGCCAGCAGCTTAGCGTATACAGATACGCAGTATTTT; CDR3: CASSLAYTDTQYF
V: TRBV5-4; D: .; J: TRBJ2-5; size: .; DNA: TGTGCCAGCAGCTTTGAGTCCGGCTCGCAAGAGACCCAGTACTTC; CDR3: CASSFESGSQETQYF
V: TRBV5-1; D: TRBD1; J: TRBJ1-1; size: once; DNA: TGCGCCAGCAGCTTGGGGTCTCAAGGGGGCGGGAACACTGAAGCTTTCTTT; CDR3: CASSLGSQGGGNTEAFF
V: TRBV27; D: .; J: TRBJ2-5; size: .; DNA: TGTGCCAGCAGTCCCCTCAGGGCCGGCAGGGAGACCCAGTACTTC; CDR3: CASSPLRAGRETQYF
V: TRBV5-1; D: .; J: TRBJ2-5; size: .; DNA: TGCGCCAGCAGCGGTAGCGGAATCGCTGGGGAGACCCAGTACTTC; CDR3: CASSGSGIAGETQYF
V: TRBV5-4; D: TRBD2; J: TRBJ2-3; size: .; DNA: TGTGCCAGCAGCTTGAGGGGTAGCGGGGGGGTGCATGGTACGCAGTATTTT; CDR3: CASSLRGSGGVHGTQYF
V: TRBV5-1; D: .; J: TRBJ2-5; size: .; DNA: TGCGCCAGCAGCTTGGCGGGGGTACCCCAAGAGACCCAGTACTTC; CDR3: CASSLAGVPQETQYF
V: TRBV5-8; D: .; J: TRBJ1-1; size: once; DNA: TGTGCCAGCAGCTTTACTGTGAACACTGAAGCTTTCTTT; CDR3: CASSFTVNTEAFF
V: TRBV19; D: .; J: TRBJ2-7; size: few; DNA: TGTGCCAGTAGTCCCGATTGGGGCTACGAGCAGTACTTC; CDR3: CASSPDWGYEQYF
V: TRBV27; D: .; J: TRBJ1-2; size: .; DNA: TGTGCCAGCAGTTTATCCGGGGGGGATGGCTATGGCTACACCTTC; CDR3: CASSLSGGDGYGYTF
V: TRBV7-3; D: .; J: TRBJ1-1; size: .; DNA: TGTGCCAGCAGCCTGGGACACTCGGTCACTGAAGCTTTCTTT; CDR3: CASSLGHSVTEAFF
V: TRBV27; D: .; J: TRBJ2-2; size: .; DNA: TGTGCCAGCACGAAACTAGCGAACACCGGGGAGCTGTTTTTT; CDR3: CASTKLANTGELFF
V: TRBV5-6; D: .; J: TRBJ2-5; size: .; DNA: TGTGCCAGCAGCTCCCTCAGGGGCGGGGAGACCCAGTACTTC; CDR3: CASSSLRGGETQYF
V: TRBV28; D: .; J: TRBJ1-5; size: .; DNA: TGTGCCAGCAGTACCCCGACAGGTTTGAGCAATCAGCCCCAGCATTTT; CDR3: CASSTPTGLSNQPQHF
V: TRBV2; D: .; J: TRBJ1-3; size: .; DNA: TGTGCCAGCAGTCCACAGGGAATCGGAAACACCATATATTTT; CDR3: CASSPQGIGNTIYF
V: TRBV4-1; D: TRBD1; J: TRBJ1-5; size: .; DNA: TGCGCCAGCAGCGGACAGGTCGGGAGTCAGCCCCAGCATTTT; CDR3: CASSGQVGSQPQHF
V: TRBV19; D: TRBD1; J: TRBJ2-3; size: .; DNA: TGTGCCAGTAGTATGGGGGACAGGGGGTCAGATACGCAGTATTTT; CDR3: CASSMGDRGSDTQYF
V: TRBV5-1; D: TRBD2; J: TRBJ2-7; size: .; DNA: TGCGCCAGCAGGGGGACTAGCGGGGCAGACGAGCAGTACTTC; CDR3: CASRGTSGADEQYF
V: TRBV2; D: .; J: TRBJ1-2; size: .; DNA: TGTGCCAGCAGTGAAGAGGGTTTTGATGCGCGTGGCTACACCTTC; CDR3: CASSEEGFDARGYTF
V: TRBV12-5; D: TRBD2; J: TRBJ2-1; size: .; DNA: TGTGCTAGTGGTTTGGTACCCGGGACTAGCGGGGGGGCCGTTATCTATGAGCAGTTCTTC; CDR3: CASGLVPGTSGGAVIYEQFF
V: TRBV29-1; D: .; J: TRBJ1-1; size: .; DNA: TGCAGCGTTGTAAAGGGGCCGGATCGGATGAACACTGAAGCTTTCTTT; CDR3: CSVVKGPDRMNTEAFF
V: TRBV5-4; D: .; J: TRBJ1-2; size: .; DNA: TGTGCCAGCAGCTTGGCCCTAGACTATGGCTACACCTTC; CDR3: CASSLALDYGYTF
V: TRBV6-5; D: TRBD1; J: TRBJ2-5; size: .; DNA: TGTGCCATCTTATCCAGGGGGCAAGAGACCCAGTACTTC; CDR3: CAILSRGQETQYF
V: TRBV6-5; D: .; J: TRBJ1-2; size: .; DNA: TGTGCCATTAGGACAGAGGGAGGCTACACCTTC; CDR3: CAIRTEGGYTF
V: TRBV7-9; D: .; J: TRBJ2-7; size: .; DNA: TGTGCCAGCAGCCCACGAGGCTACGAGCAGTACTTC; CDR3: CASSPRGYEQYF
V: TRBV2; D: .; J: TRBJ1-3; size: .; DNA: TGTGCCAGCAGTCTACAGGGAAACACCATATATTTT; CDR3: CASSLQGNTIYF
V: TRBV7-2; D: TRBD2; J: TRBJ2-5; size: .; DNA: TGTGCCAGCAGCTTAGGGGTAGCGGGGGAACCGGAGACCCAGTACTTC; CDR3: CASSLGVAGEPETQYF
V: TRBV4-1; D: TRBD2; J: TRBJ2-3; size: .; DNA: TGCGCCAGCAGCAATAGCGGGGGGTACACAGATACGCAGTATTTT; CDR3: CASSNSGGYTDTQYF
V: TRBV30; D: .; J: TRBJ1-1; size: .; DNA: TGTGCCTGGAGTGGGCAGTCCTCAGAAGCTTTCTTT; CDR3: CAWSGQSSEAFF
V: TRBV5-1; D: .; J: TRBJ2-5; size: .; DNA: TGCGCCAGTGCCCCGGACATAGGGGAGACCCAGTACTTC; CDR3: CASAPDIGETQYF